The entry below describes one T cell receptor (beta chain). The antigen it recognizes is unknown. Qualities for individual bases were not recorded, and no much larger clone is one base off. The treatment or condition label on this specimen signifies: around 19 received Ad26.COV2.S at low or high dose, single or two shots; 5 received placebo; per-sample allocation not given. Repertoires of vaccine and placebo recipients were sequenced from samples collected on day 63 after the first injection. In Cohort 1b, around 25 adults aged 18-55 years were enrolled at a single site in Boston, USA, between 29 July and 7 August 2020. Ad26.COV2.S consisted of a replication-incompetent adenovirus type 26 vector by which a prefusion-stabilized SARS-CoV-2 spike protein from the original Wuhan strain was expressed. The CDR3, cysteine through phenylalanine, is 16 amino acids long. The sequence is cut down to CDR3 DNA, 48 bases in frame from base 1. V and J are truncated by 6 bases and 4 bases respectively, leaving an intervening sequence of 22 bases. CDR1 and CDR2 (SGDLS, YYNGEE) derive from the germline V gene.

The sample belongs to a study of Ad26.COV2.S vaccination and SARS-CoV-2 variants (dated by TCRdb to about 2021). Background for the entire study: Donors in the vaccine arm were drawn from COV1001, a multicentre, randomized, double-blind, placebo-controlled phase I-IIa trial testing Ad26.COV2.S in healthy adults. Ad26.COV2.S was administered intramuscularly at 5 x 10^10 or 1 x 10^11 viral particles, either as a single shot or as two shots given 56 days apart. TCRbeta repertoire sequencing served as the tool for gauging how specific and how broad the SARS-CoV-2-reactive T cell receptors were following Ad26.COV2.S vaccination. A total of approximately 30 samples were included in the TCR-sequenced set, comprising around 19 Ad26.COV2.S vaccine recipients, 5 placebo recipients and 8 SARS-CoV-2 convalescent individuals. Participants in the trial were split at random into five groups of five each, receiving low-dose or high-dose Ad26.COV2.S once or twice, or else placebo on both occasions. Investigators remained blinded to trial group allocation during experiments and outcome assessment. Findings and caveats that apply to the study as a whole: Comparing responses between vaccine doses or regimens was not something the study was powered to do. It was noted by the authors that total T cell responses may have been underestimated by the TCR breadth and depth analyses. Higher spike-specific TCR breadth was observed in Ad26.COV2.S recipients than in placebo recipients (P = 0.0014). Vaccine and placebo recipients had comparable non-spike TCR breadth, which fits with the vaccine containing only spike. Substantial breadth of spike-specific CD8+ and CD4+ T cell responses was reported after vaccination.

The immunoSEQ Assay was used to sequence TCRbeta CDR3 regions. After extraction, genomic DNA underwent amplification by bias-controlled multiplex PCR, followed by high-throughput sequencing. The paper's processing steps were these. To quantify the absolute abundance of each unique TCRbeta CDR3 region, sequences were collapsed and filtered. T cell fraction was estimated by normalization of TCRbeta template counts to usable DNA, with usable DNA being measured through amplification of reference genes present in all nucleated cells. Repertoire TCRs were annotated as SARS-CoV-2-specific by exact matching of V gene, CDR3 amino acid sequence and J gene to a known reactive TCR set. The reference SARS-CoV-2 TCR set was derived from MIRA and filtered for enrichment in COVID-19-positive ImmuneCODE repertoires, a step that removed public or cross-reactive TCRs. Using the MIRA antigens, annotated TCRs were further analysed by specific ORF or by position within an ORF. Breadth was defined as annotated unique rearrangements over total unique productive rearrangements; depth was the summed frequency of those rearrangements. Group comparisons of TCR breadth used two-sided Wilcoxon rank-sum tests. Not all clones reach the TCRdb copy of this immuneACCESS table, which keeps in-frame sequences only. Checked studies attribute under half of the gap to unresolved V genes and leave the rest unexplained. That table supplies the V and J calls and clone size; D and trimming were determined from the DNA. The sample table lists 350,000 to 400,000 clones, 75% to 90% of them with a count of one. The ten most abundant clones make up around 1.9% of the sample.

Material: peripheral blood, obtained in a trial of Ad26.COV2.S vaccine versus placebo. The chain uses TRBV9 and TRBJ1-1, with the identity of the D gene unclear. This sequence was found in a person between 18 and 59 years old who received the Ad26.COV2.S COVID-19 vaccine or a placebo. For the CDR3, the sequence is CASTRHGEMGATEAFF. The bases read TGTGCCAGCACGAGACACGGGGAGATGGGCGCCACTGAAGCTTTCTTT.